This entry lists 4 T cell receptor beta chains sequenced from one sample in a study of identical twins. TCRdb called the 5' RACE reads again in MiXCR, with one record for every CDR3 protein. Counted here are hundreds of thousands of distinct CDR3 sequences, 12% occurring once; the ten biggest clones make up 1.5% to 2%. These data are also associated with another study on yellow fever vaccine responses in identical twins.

The sequenced material came from PBMCs. The origin of the receptors is a woman between 18 and 30 years old in good health.

In its sample, this clonotype was seen a few times. CDR3 nucleotides: TGCAGTGCTAGTTCGTCCCTGATAGACCAGCCCCAGCATTTT. It encodes CSASSSLIDQPQHF. V usage is TRBV20-1 and J usage is TRBJ1-5, with D unclear. The CDR3 is made up of 14 amino acids. Germline V gene data show CDR1 as DFQATT and CDR2 as SNEGSKA (reference sequence). With 3 bases removed from V and 7 bases from J, the gap between germline ends came to 16 bases.

In its sample, this clonotype was seen many times. V and J are TRBV20-1 and TRBJ2-1, with D unresolved. Germline CDR1 and CDR2: DFQATT and SNEGSKA (reference sequence). The CDR3 has 14 residues. V lost 0 bases and J lost 3, with 9 bases in between. CDR3: CSARDRRNYNEQFF. The DNA of the CDR3 is TGCAGTGCTAGAGATCGTCGCAACTACAATGAGCAGTTCTTC.

The sample holds a few counts of this clonotype. V usage is TRBV10-3 and J usage is TRBJ1-4; D may be TRBD1 (5 bases). V was shortened by 0 bases and J by 7 bases, with 12 bases between the two germline ends. CDR3 length: 15 residues. Germline loops: CDR1 ENHRY, CDR2 SYGVKD. This chain's CDR3 is CAISESEGVREKLFF. The CDR3 DNA reads TGTGCCATCAGTGAGTCTGAAGGGGTTCGTGAAAAACTGTTTTTT.

The sample holds a few counts of this clonotype. The chain joins TRBV11-2 to TRBJ2-3, with TRBD2 identical over 13 bases. The CDR3 spans 18 residues. Trimming at V came to 5 bases and at J to 5 bases, leaving 13 bases not matched to a gene. CDR1 is SGHAT and CDR2 is FQNNGV in the germline V gene. The CDR3 loop is CASSRGGLAGSGLDTQYF. CDR3 sequence (DNA): TGTGCCAGCAGCCGCGGGGGACTAGCGGGATCCGGGTTAGATACGCAGTATTTT.